This entry describes one TCR beta chain. The antigen is undetermined. The germline V gene encodes CDR1 PRHDT and CDR2 FYEKMQ (reference sequence). The CDR3 runs to 15 residues. The V segment lost 4 bases and the J segment 4 bases; nucleotides outside the gene matches: 7. The sample is drawn from a study of T cell repertoires in cytomegalovirus infection. Study as a whole: Well-studied HLA-B-restricted epitopes and recently identified HLA-C-restricted epitopes of CMV were both used in the study. From public TCR beta signatures came an indication of both CMV infection and matching HLA type.

TCRdb used MiXCR to reprocess the reads, holding one entry per CDR3 protein. The sample holds tens of thousands of distinct CDR3 sequences; 20% to 30% are singletons and the top ten take 50%. The source material was CD8+ T cells from cultured PBMCs, sampled from culture after CMV antigen stimulation. The TCR comes from a human donor in good health (CMV status not recorded). Some clones in this sample may be carry-over from other donors' samples. The V gene is TRBV13, the J gene TRBJ2-1; TRBD2 matches 7 bases. DNA for the CDR3: TGTGCCAGCAGCTCACCAGCGGGGCCGTACAATGAGCAGTTCTTC. Translation: CASSSPAGPYNEQFF.